Listed here are 22 T cell receptor beta chains from one sample, sequenced in a study of T-cell memory formation after mild COVID-19. TCRdb passed the 5' RACE reads through MiXCR, listing each CDR3 protein once. The data hold some 300,000 distinct CDR3 sequences, with roughly 19% observed a single time. What was sequenced was PBMCs or a T cell subset sorted from them (not recorded which). These receptors were collected from a man between 18 and 29 years old who had mild COVID-19 (a few samples of this study predate the infection). Cell type and time point are not known.

The chain joins TRBV3-1 to TRBJ2-3; 9 bases are shared with TRBD2. After removal of 6 bases from V and 3 bases from J, the junction contained 4 bases not matched to a gene. Per germline, CDR1 LGHDT and CDR2 YNNKEL (reference sequence). The CDR3 is 14 residues long. CDR3 sequence reads: CASSIAGETDTQYF. The CDR3 DNA follows: TGTGCCAGCAGTATAGCGGGGGAGACAGATACGCAGTATTTT.

This clonotype was found a few times. J is TRBJ2-1 and V is TRBV28; weak D call: TRBD2 (5 bases). V lost 7 bases and J lost 7, with 11 bases in between. The CDR3 has 12 amino acids. CDR1 MDHEN and CDR2 SYDVKM come from the germline V gene. Here the CDR3 DNA reads TGTGCCAGCACCAAACGAGGGAATGAGCAGTTCTTC. Its protein is CASTKRGNEQFF.

This clonotype was seen a few times. The chain is built from TRBV5-1 and TRBJ2-7; possible D gene TRBD1, 6 bases. CDR1 is SGHRS, CDR2 YFSETQ, per germline. This CDR3 spans 14 amino acids. The ends were cut back, 2 bases at V and 4 bases at J, with 13 bases in the middle. This chain's CDR3 is CASSFEQGGYEQYF. As DNA, the CDR3 is TGCGCCAGCAGCTTTGAACAGGGTGGATACGAGCAGTACTTC.

This clonotype was detected only a few times. V is TRBV5-5 and J is TRBJ2-7; D ambiguous. Trimming took 0 bases from V and 0 from J, leaving 13 bases between them. CDR1 and CDR2 from the germline V gene are SGHKS and YYEKEE (reference sequence). The CDR3 spans 16 residues. Here the CDR3 reads CASSLEFSQISYEQYV. The DNA for the CDR3 is TGTGCCAGCAGCTTGGAGTTCAGCCAAATCTCCTACGAGCAGTACGTC.

This clonotype appeared a few times. The chain carries TRBV7-9 and TRBJ1-6; 9 bases align to TRBD1. The ends lost 0 bases at V and 8 bases at J; junction bases unmatched: 2. Per the germline V gene, CDR1 is SEHNR and CDR2 is FQNEAQ (reference sequence). This CDR3 spans 15 amino acids. CDR3 sequence reads: CASSLAWTGDSPLHF. CDR3 bases: TGTGCCAGCAGCTTAGCGTGGACAGGGGATTCACCCCTCCACTTT.

This clonotype was picked up a small number of times. The rearrangement links TRBV18 to TRBJ2-5, with unresolved D. Germline V gene data show CDR1 as KGHSH and CDR2 as LQKENI. This CDR3 has 15 residues. The V end lost 1 base, the J end lost 1 base, and 10 bases lay between the germline ends. The chain's CDR3 is CASSPLPTVQETQYF. In DNA form, the CDR3 reads TGTGCCAGCTCACCACTCCCGACCGTCCAAGAGACCCAGTACTTC.

This clonotype was counted many times. V usage is TRBV6-4 and J usage is TRBJ2-2; 9 bases line up with TRBD2. This CDR3 is built from 15 residues. V shed 3 bases, J shed 3 bases, and the junction held 2 bases outside the gene matches. Germline CDR1 MRHNA, CDR2 SNTAGT. The CDR3 spells CASSERGGDTGELFF. The CDR3 DNA follows: TGTGCCAGCAGTGAGCGGGGGGGCGACACCGGGGAGCTGTTTTTT.

This clonotype was seen ten or more times. The rearrangement links TRBV4-3 to TRBJ2-5, with a tentative D call TRBD2 (5 bases). This CDR3 has 14 residues. Trimming removed 1 base at V and 5 bases at J, with 11 bases between. CDR1 is LGHNA and CDR2 is YSLEER in the germline V gene. CDR3 in DNA: TGCGCCAGCAGCCAAGTTGGAGGCTCGGAGACCCAGTACTTC. Translation: CASSQVGGSETQYF.

The chain couples TRBV4-1 to TRBJ2-2, with D tentatively TRBD1 (7 bases). Germline CDR1 and CDR2: MGHRA and YSYEKL. The CDR3 consists of 15 residues. The V end lost 3 bases, the J end lost 4 bases, and 12 bases lay between the germline ends. CDR3 amino acids: CASSQEGAGTGELFF. The CDR3 DNA reads TGCGCCAGCAGCCAGGAGGGGGCGGGCACCGGGGAGCTGTTTTTT.

This clonotype was found a few times. CDR3 nucleotides: TGTGCCGCAAAAAAGGACGGTCCCTACGAGCAGTACGTC. Protein: CAAKKDGPYEQYV. This chain connects TRBV6-2 or TRBV6-3 to TRBJ2-7; no firm D call. CDR3 length equals 13 residues. Germline V gene sequence: CDR1 MNHEY, CDR2 SVGEGT. V lost 11 bases and J lost 2, with 16 bases in between.

This clonotype occurred once. This CDR3 reads CATSARGQETQYF. CDR3 DNA sequence: TGTGCCACCAGTGCTAGGGGGCAAGAGACCCAGTACTTC. The chain links TRBV24-1 to TRBJ2-5; D may be TRBD1 (6 bases). Trimming left V 5 bases short and J 2 bases short, with 8 bases between. Germline V lookup: CDR1 KGHDR, CDR2 SFDVKD. CDR3 length equals 13 residues.

This clonotype was seen a few times. The chain has TRBV29-1 and TRBJ2-7, with D perhaps being TRBD1 or TRBD2 (5 bases each). Looked up from germline, CDR1 is SQVTM and CDR2 is ANQGSEA. V lost 1 base, J lost 2 bases, and 15 bases lay in between. The CDR3 loop spans 15 amino acids. CDR3 bases: TGCAGCGTTGAAGGTGGTATGGGGACCCCCTACGAGCAGTACTTC. Its translation is CSVEGGMGTPYEQYF.

The table lists this clonotype with a few counts. V usage is TRBV19 and J usage is TRBJ1-1; 8 bases fit TRBD1. The V and J ends lost 6 bases and 8 bases, in that order; junction bases with no gene match: 11. The CDR3 runs 14 residues. Germline V CDR1 and CDR2: LNHDA, SQIVND (reference sequence). The CDR3 DNA is TGTGCCAGTAGGGGGACAGGTCCGGGGCTAGAAGCTTTCTTT. Encoded protein: CASRGTGPGLEAFF.

V and J are TRBV7-2 and TRBJ2-3; the match to TRBD2 covers 16 bases. The J segment lost 7 bases and the V segment lost 5 bases, leaving 9 bases of the junction unmatched. The CDR3 totals 17 residues. Germline V gene data show CDR1 as SGHTA and CDR2 as FQGNSA. The CDR3 loop is CASSLLGTSGGGNTQYF. In DNA form, the CDR3 reads TGTGCCAGCAGCCTCCTCGGGACTAGCGGGGGGGGGAATACGCAGTATTTT. Full variable domain (remainder filled in from reference TRBV7-2 and TRBJ2-3): GAGVSQSPSNKVTEKGKDVELRCDPISGHTALYWYRQSLGQGLEFLIYFQGNSAPDKSGLPSDRFSAERTGGSVSTLTIQRTQQEDSAVYLCASSLLGTSGGGNTQYFGPGTRLTVL.

This chain links TRBV20-1 with TRBJ2-6, with D maybe TRBD1 (6 bases). Looked up from germline, CDR1 is DFQATT and CDR2 is SNEGSKA (reference sequence). V was clipped by 0 bases and J by 2 bases, with 11 bases between them. The length of the CDR3 is 16 residues. Here the CDR3 DNA reads TGCAGTGCTAGAGAACCACAGGGAGCTGGGGCCAACGTCCTGACTTTC. Its protein product is CSAREPQGAGANVLTF.

This clonotype was found a few times. This chain links TRBV27 with TRBJ2-7, with unresolved D. CDR1 is MNHEY, CDR2 SMNVEV, per germline (reference sequence). The CDR3 runs 12 residues. Trimming removed 5 bases at V and 6 bases at J, with 11 bases between. CDR3 sequence (DNA): TGTGCCAGCAGTACCGACTGGGGCGAGCAGTACTTC. Amino acid sequence: CASSTDWGEQYF.

This rearrangement joins TRBV7-3 to TRBJ1-1; D may be TRBD1 (6 bases). V gave up 5 bases and J gave up 3 bases, with 13 bases separating them. From germline, CDR1 is SGHTA and CDR2 FQGTGA. This CDR3 spans 14 amino acids. The CDR3 bases are TGTGCCAGCAGCATGGGACATACGGACACTGAAGCTTTCTTT. Amino acids: CASSMGHTDTEAFF.

This clonotype was observed a few times. This chain uses TRBV2 with TRBJ2-1; tentative D call: TRBD1 (6 bases). This CDR3 is 12 amino acids long. CDR1 and CDR2 (germline): SNHLY, FYNNEI. Trimming left V 7 bases short and J 6 bases short, with 10 bases between. The CDR3 here is CASKQGGNEQFF. The CDR3 nucleotides are TGTGCCAGCAAACAGGGTGGCAATGAGCAGTTCTTC.

This clonotype has more than one count but fewer than ten. The chain uses TRBV12-3 or TRBV12-4 and TRBJ1-6, with TRBD1 as a possible D gene (6 bases). V shed 0 bases and J shed 10 bases, with 13 bases lying between them. The CDR3 covers 15 residues. The CDR3 DNA reads TGTGCCAGCAGTTTAGCGCCGGGGACATCGTCACCCCTCCACTTT. As protein: CASSLAPGTSSPLHF.

The chain combines TRBV7-9 with TRBJ1-2; D remains unclear. V was pared by 1 base and J by 5 bases, with 8 bases between. The CDR3 extends over 13 amino acids. Germline V CDR1 and CDR2: SEHNR, FQNEAQ (reference sequence). CDR3 protein: CASSLEAGYGYTF. The CDR3 DNA sequence: TGTGCCAGCAGCTTAGAAGCCGGGTATGGCTACACCTTC. Supplemented by reference TRBV7-9 and TRBJ1-2, the full variable domain reads DTGVSQNPRHKITKRGQNVTFRCDPISEHNRLYWYRQTLGQGPEFLTYFQNEAQLEKSRLLSDRFSAERPKGSFSTLEIQRTEQGDSAMYLCASSLEAGYGYTFGSGTRLTVV.

J is TRBJ1-1 and V is TRBV14; a possible D gene is TRBD1 (5 bases). In germline, CDR1 is SGHDN, CDR2 FVKESK. The CDR3 is 16 amino acids. The V end was cut by 1 base, the J end by 5 bases, with 17 bases between. The CDR3, as DNA: TGTGCCAGCAGCCAAGGATCTCCGACAGCGATTACTGAAGCTTTCTTT. The encoded protein is CASSQGSPTAITEAFF. Complete variable domain (other parts from reference TRBV14 and TRBJ1-1): EAGVTQFPSHSVIEKGQTVTLRCDPISGHDNLYWYRRVMGKEIKFLLHFVKESKQDESGMPNNRFLAERTGGTYSTLKVQPAELEDSGVYFCASSQGSPTAITEAFFGQGTRLTVV.

The chain uses TRBV7-9 and TRBJ1-2; TRBD1 aligns across 8 bases. Germline V gene data show CDR1 as SEHNR and CDR2 as FQNEAQ (reference sequence). The CDR3 loop spans 16 amino acids. Unmatched junction bases numbered 15, after V lost 4 bases and J lost 8 bases. CDR3 sequence: CASSSVWSRGLEGYTF. In DNA form, the CDR3 reads TGTGCCAGCAGCTCCGTATGGAGCAGGGGGCTGGAAGGCTACACCTTC.